This TCR beta chain was captured by sequencing in a study of regulatory T cells in long-lasting Graves disease. Study-level points and caveats: When disease was persistent, TRBV28, TRBJ1-2 and TRBJ2-5 were the favored segments.

This clonotype was counted many times. Its antigen is still unknown. Construction of the TCR beta libraries employed iRepertoire HTBI primers in conjunction with Arm-PCR of CDR3 regions. One entry per CDR3 protein results from TCRdb running MiXCR on the multiplex PCR reads. The profile shows 380,000 or so distinct CDR3 sequences, 15% to 20% of them singletons. Germline V CDR1 and CDR2: SGHTA, FQGTGA. The CDR3 runs 14 residues. Trimming pared 2 bases from V and 4 bases from J, leaving 11 bases between. Sample time point: newly diagnosed GD, antithyroid drugs for less than 3 months. After RNA was extracted from PBMCs, the TCR library was made from it. The data also belong to a second study, concerning T cells in Graves' hyperthyroidism and ophthalmopathy. That work adds: Ophthalmopathy was predicted by the model a median of 6.5 months ahead of onset.

The chain recombines TRBV7-3 with TRBJ2-5; D is tentatively TRBD1 or TRBD2 (5 bases each). The sample here was peripheral blood mononuclear cells (PBMCs), taken at new diagnosis, from a patient treated with antithyroid drugs. This sequence originates from a woman in her late teens or twenties with Graves disease. The CDR3 reads CASSLSGTGETQYF. DNA for the CDR3: TGTGCCAGCAGCTTATCAGGGACGGGAGAGACCCAGTACTTC.